The 8 T cell receptor beta chains listed next were all sequenced from one sample in a study of T cell responses to AZD1222 COVID-19 vaccine. Libraries were prepared by immunoSEQ multiplex PCR; TCRdb keeps only in-frame clonotypes and omits some of them. The sample lists around 100,000 clones, 70% to 90% seen once, with 3.5% to 4.5% in the top ten. The sequenced sample was peripheral blood, obtained on day 0 of MenACWY control vaccination. The receptors derive from an adult in good health.

The chain couples TRBV7-2 to TRBJ2-1; D might be TRBD1 (6 bases). V was trimmed by 1 base and J by 8 bases, leaving 18 bases between them. CDR3 size: 16 residues. Per germline, CDR1 SGHTA and CDR2 FQGNSA. CDR3 in DNA: TGTGCCAGCAGCTTAGGTGGGACACGGGCGGTGCATGAGCAGTTCTTC. Its translation: CASSLGGTRAVHEQFF.

V usage is TRBV5-6 and J usage is TRBJ1-2; no clear D gene. This CDR3 region has 16 residues. V lost 3 bases and J lost 4, with 19 bases in between. Germline CDR1 is SGHDT and CDR2 is YYEEEE. CDR3 residues: CASSSSTTLASYGYTF. The DNA of the CDR3 is TGTGCCAGCAGCTCCAGCACGACCCTCGCCTCCTATGGCTACACCTTC.

The gene calls are TRBV10-1 and TRBJ2-5, with a possible D match to TRBD1 (6 bases). This CDR3 has 14 residues. Germline values: CDR1 WNHNN, CDR2 SYGVQD (reference sequence). V shed 9 bases and J shed 6 bases, with 20 bases lying between them. The CDR3 loop is CARGKQGSWKTQYF. The CDR3 nucleotides read TGCGCCAGGGGGAAACAGGGAAGCTGGAAGACCCAGTACTTC.

This clone was counted a single time. The chain links TRBV7-9 to TRBJ1-1; D not certain. V was trimmed by 2 bases and J by 3 bases, leaving 7 bases between them. This CDR3 region has 13 residues. The germline V gene has CDR1 SEHNR and CDR2 FQNEAQ (reference sequence). The CDR3, as DNA: TGTGCCAGCAGCTTAAGTGCTCACACTGAAGCTTTCTTT. This encodes CASSLSAHTEAFF.

The chain combines TRBV28 with TRBJ1-5; the match to TRBD1 covers 9 bases. The J segment lost 9 bases and the V segment lost 1 base, leaving 10 bases of the junction unmatched. Germline V gene sequence: CDR1 MDHEN, CDR2 SYDVKM. This CDR3 is built from 16 residues. The DNA for the CDR3 is TGTGCCAGCAGTTTATCGGACAGGGGACCGACGGTGCCCCAGCATTTT. Protein: CASSLSDRGPTVPQHF. The complete variable domain, with remaining parts taken from reference TRBV28 and TRBJ1-5, reads DVKVTQSSRYLVKRTGEKVFLECVQDMDHENMFWYRQDPGLGLRLIYFSYDVKMKEKGDIPEGYSVSREKKERFSLILESASTNQTSMYLCASSLSDRGPTVPQHFGDGTRLSIL.

The gene calls are TRBV6-2 or TRBV6-3 and TRBJ1-6, with D possibly matching TRBD1 (5 bases). V was clipped by 6 bases and J by 8 bases, with 11 bases between them. CDR3 length: 13 residues. Germline CDR1 and CDR2: MNHEY and SVGEGT. The CDR3 reads CASSFMTDSPLHF. CDR3 nucleotides: TGTGCCAGCAGCTTTATGACAGATTCACCCCTCCACTTT.

The chain recombines TRBV5-4 with TRBJ1-2, with D possibly being TRBD1 (6 bases). The CDR3 is made up of 14 amino acids. Germline assignment: CDR1 SGHNT and CDR2 YYREEE (reference sequence). Trimming stripped 0 bases from V and 4 bases from J, with 10 bases between. CDR3 residues: CASSLVGTPYGYTF. CDR3 DNA: TGTGCCAGCAGCTTGGTCGGGACACCCTATGGCTACACCTTC.

The chain uses TRBV7-9 and TRBJ2-7, with 11 bases identical to TRBD1. This CDR3 is built from 15 residues. Germline CDR1 SEHNR, CDR2 FQNEAQ (reference sequence). Trimming removed 5 bases from V and 0 bases from J; junction bases left unmatched: 3. CDR3 residues: CASSVGQGVSYEQYF. CDR3 nucleotide sequence: TGTGCCAGCAGCGTGGGACAGGGGGTCTCCTACGAGCAGTACTTC.